Following are 30 T cell receptor beta chains from one sample sequenced in a study of blood T cell repertoires in COVID-19 (dated by TCRdb to about 2020). Library construction relied on the immunoSEQ multiplex PCR assay. TCRdb re-hosts the immuneACCESS table, in-frame sequences only. Its copies lack some clones; in the studies checked, an unresolved V gene accounts for under half of them, and the cause for the rest is not known. This sample comprises just over 250,000 clones, over 75% of them detected only once. Approximately 2.3% of the sample is held by the ten biggest clonotypes. The sequencing input was peripheral blood. The source is a woman aged 45-65 years with acute or convalescent COVID-19.

The chain employs TRBV5-4 and TRBJ1-1, with D perhaps TRBD1 (5 bases). The CDR3 is 14 residues long. V lost 1 base to trimming and J lost 6 bases, with 13 bases between them. Germline lookup yields CDR1 SGHNT and CDR2 YYREEE (reference sequence). The CDR3, as DNA: TGTGCCAGCAGCTTGCCCCCAGGAGGGGCTGAAGCTTTCTTT. Residues: CASSLPPGGAEAFF.

The V call is TRBV21-1, the J call TRBJ2-7; TRBD2 reflects the table's D call only, with no check against the DNA. TRBV21-1 counts as a pseudogene. CDR3 size: 17 residues. Here the CDR3 reads CASSKKRTSGRAYEQYF. CDR3 DNA sequence: TGTGCCAGCAGCAAAAAAAGGACTAGCGGGAGGGCCTACGAGCAGTACTTC.

The chain joins TRBV20-1 to TRBJ1-2; D is undetermined. The CDR3 has 14 residues. CDR1 DFQATT and CDR2 SNEGSKA come from the germline V gene (reference sequence). V lost 3 bases and J lost 3, with 14 bases in between. The CDR3 bases are TGCAGTGCTAGTTTCCCCCTCGTCGACTATGGCTACACCTTC. Protein: CSASFPLVDYGYTF.

The V gene is TRBV29-1, the J gene TRBJ2-5, with 14 bases that match TRBD2. The CDR3 spans 13 residues. Per the germline V gene, CDR1 is SQVTM and CDR2 is ANQGSEA. Trimming at V came to 7 bases and at J to 5 bases, leaving 3 bases not matched to a gene. Written as DNA, the CDR3 is TGCAGCGGGAGGACTAGCGGGAGGGAGACCCAGTACTTC. Amino acids: CSGRTSGRETQYF.

This chain uses TRBV28 with TRBJ2-1; 9 bases map to TRBD2. Germline lookup yields CDR1 MDHEN and CDR2 SYDVKM. V was pared by 4 bases and J by 0 bases, with 4 bases of the junction left unmatched. The CDR3 contains 16 residues. CDR3 sequence reads: CASSSFSGSSYNEQFF. CDR3 in DNA: TGTGCCAGCAGTTCTTTTAGCGGGAGCTCCTACAATGAGCAGTTCTTC.

The J gene is TRBJ2-3, the V gene TRBV7-2; 12 nucleotides agree with TRBD2. V shed 4 bases, J shed 5 bases, and the junction held 4 bases outside the gene matches. Looked up from germline, CDR1 is SGHTA and CDR2 is FQGNSA. The CDR3 has 15 residues. CDR3 DNA sequence: TGTGCCAGCAGCTCCTGGACTAGCGGGAAAGATACGCAGTATTTT. This translates into CASSSWTSGKDTQYF.

The rearrangement joins TRBV7-8 to TRBJ2-6; 7 positions agree with TRBD1. The CDR3 has 15 residues. Germline values: CDR1 SGHVS, CDR2 FQNEAQ. V dropped 5 bases and J dropped 2; count of bases not matched to a gene: 3. The CDR3 loop reads CASSLGTAGANVLTF. The CDR3 nucleotides are TGTGCCAGCAGCCTCGGGACAGCTGGGGCCAACGTCCTGACTTTC.

This clone has just a few counts. This sample includes further DNA sequences coding for the same CDR3. The chain recombines TRBV7-7 with TRBJ2-7; perhaps TRBD2 as D (5 bases). The CDR3 contains 14 residues. Germline V gene lookup returns CDR1 SSHAT and CDR2 FNYEAQ (reference sequence). Trimming removed 5 bases at V and 5 bases at J, with 16 bases between. Written as DNA, the CDR3 is TGTGCCAGCAGCCCTCGGGAAGACACCCACGAGCAGTACTTC. Amino acid sequence: CASSPREDTHEQYF.

This sequence joins TRBV24-1 and TRBJ2-2; 13 nucleotides line up with TRBD2. The CDR3 runs 19 residues. After removal of 4 bases from V and 7 bases from J, the junction contained 14 bases not matched to a gene. From germline, CDR1 is KGHDR and CDR2 SFDVKD. This CDR3 reads CATSDPPLAGGPYNGELFF. CDR3 DNA: TGTGCCACCAGTGACCCACCACTAGCGGGAGGGCCTTATAACGGGGAGCTGTTTTTT.

In the case of this clone: Other DNA sequences in the same sample also yield this CDR3. The J gene is TRBJ2-7, the V gene TRBV20-1; D is unclear. The CDR3 extends over 11 amino acids. Per the germline V gene, CDR1 is DFQATT and CDR2 is SNEGSKA (reference sequence). The V gene lost 3 bases and the J gene lost 3 bases, with 6 bases spanning the gap. The CDR3 DNA sequence: TGCAGTGCTAGCGGTTTCTACGAGCAGTACTTC. Residues: CSASGFYEQYF.

The chain uses TRBV19 and TRBJ2-1, with 9 nucleotides matching TRBD2. The V gene's germline CDR1 is LNHDA and CDR2 SQIVND (reference sequence). Unmatched junction bases numbered 12, after V lost 4 bases and J lost 5 bases. The CDR3 extends over 17 amino acids. The CDR3 DNA reads TGTGCCAGTAGTAATAGCGGGAGTGGGCTGGGGAACAATGAGCAGTTCTTC. Amino acids: CASSNSGSGLGNNEQFF.

V and J are TRBV6-2 or TRBV6-3 and TRBJ1-5; a weak D match, TRBD1 (5 bases). V lost 5 bases and J lost 1, with 12 bases in between. Germline V gene sequence: CDR1 MNHEY, CDR2 SVGEGT. The CDR3 extends over 15 amino acids. The CDR3 reads CASSGRDLSNQPQHF. The CDR3 DNA sequence: TGTGCCAGCAGTGGGAGGGACCTGAGCAATCAGCCCCAGCATTTT.

This chain connects TRBV10-3 to TRBJ1-1; D ambiguous. The CDR3 contains 16 residues. Germline V gene data show CDR1 as ENHRY and CDR2 as SYGVKD. V lost 4 bases to trimming and J lost 1 base, with 16 bases between them. The CDR3 DNA sequence: TGTGCCATCAGTGGGTTGACTTCCGGCGGGAACACTGAAGCTTTCTTT. Translated, it gives CAISGLTSGGNTEAFF.

The rearrangement uses TRBV30 and TRBJ1-6; D possibly corresponds to TRBD1 (5 bases). V lost 0 bases, J lost 3 bases, and 9 bases lay in between. The CDR3 is 15 amino acids. CDR1 and CDR2 from the germline V gene are GTSNPN and SVGIG (reference sequence). The CDR3 DNA is TGTGCCTGGAGTGTGGTGGGGGGCTATAATTCACCCCTCCACTTT. This codes for CAWSVVGGYNSPLHF.

This clone was detected once. The J gene is TRBJ2-7, the V gene TRBV19; a possible D gene is TRBD2 (5 bases). Germline values: CDR1 LNHDA, CDR2 SQIVND (reference sequence). The length of the CDR3 is 16 residues. Trimming removed 4 bases from V and 0 bases from J, with 16 bases in between. The CDR3: CASSSGLRQASYEQYF. The CDR3 bases are TGTGCCAGTAGTAGCGGACTCCGGCAGGCCTCCTACGAGCAGTACTTC. The full variable domain, rest sourced from reference TRBV19 and TRBJ2-7, is DGGITQSPKYLFRKEGQNVTLSCEQNLNHDAMYWYRQDPGQGLRLIYYSQIVNDFQKGDIAEGYSVSREKKESFPLTVTSAQKNPTAFYLCASSSGLRQASYEQYFGPGTRLTVT.

This sequence joins TRBV23-1 and TRBJ1-1; perhaps TRBD1 as D (5 bases). TRBV23-1 is sorted into the ORF group, with uncertain function. Trimming pared 1 base from V and 6 bases from J, leaving 27 bases between. This CDR3 is built from 19 residues. Here the CDR3 DNA reads TGCGCCAGCAGTCAATGGAGACCCCACAAGGGGCCGGTCGGCGCTGAAGCTTTCTTT. Its protein is CASSQWRPHKGPVGAEAFF.

The rearrangement links TRBV7-9 to TRBJ2-1; 10 bases are a match to TRBD1. The CDR3 sequence is 14 residues long. Looked up from germline, CDR1 is SEHNR and CDR2 is FQNEAQ (reference sequence). The junction had 4 bases not matched to a gene; V was cut back by 5 bases and J by 6 bases. CDR3 residues: CASSARTGGNEQFF. DNA of the CDR3: TGTGCCAGCAGCGCTCGGACAGGGGGCAATGAGCAGTTCTTC.

CDR3 bases: TGTGCCATCAGTGATGGGACAGGTAACACTGAAGCTTTCTTT. It encodes CAISDGTGNTEAFF. The chain carries TRBV10-3 and TRBJ1-1, with 8 bases aligning to TRBD1. The length of the CDR3 is 14 residues. The germline gives CDR1 ENHRY, CDR2 SYGVKD. The J segment lost 2 bases and the V segment lost 3 bases, leaving 2 bases of the junction unmatched.

This chain connects TRBV19 to TRBJ2-4, with D tentatively TRBD1 (6 bases). V lost 8 bases, J lost 1 base, and 9 bases lay in between. Germline V CDR1 and CDR2: LNHDA, SQIVND (reference sequence). This CDR3 comprises 13 residues. CDR3: CASSQGAKNIQYF. In DNA form, the CDR3 reads TGTGCCAGTTCGCAGGGGGCCAAAAACATTCAGTACTTC.

The chain couples TRBV7-2 to TRBJ1-2; no clear D. Per germline, CDR1 SGHTA and CDR2 FQGNSA. This CDR3 has 15 amino acids. The germline V and J ends were trimmed by 1 base and 2 bases, with 11 bases remaining between them. The CDR3 is CASSLGAPTNYGYTF. The CDR3 DNA sequence: TGTGCCAGCAGCTTAGGGGCACCGACGAACTATGGCTACACCTTC.

The rearrangement uses TRBV18 and TRBJ1-5; no clear D. Germline CDR1 is KGHSH and CDR2 is LQKENI. CDR3 length: 16 residues. V lost 1 base and J 1 base, leaving 11 bases between the germline ends. The DNA for the CDR3 is TGTGCCAGCTCACCACAAAGAGATTCAAGCAATCAGCCCCAGCATTTT. Translating gives CASSPQRDSSNQPQHF.

J is TRBJ2-1 and V is TRBV7-9, with 7 bases lining up with TRBD2. CDR3 length: 16 amino acids. Germline CDR1 is SEHNR and CDR2 is FQNEAQ (reference sequence). V shed 2 bases and J 5 bases; nucleotides not matched to a gene: 9. The CDR3 spells CASSLSAREMNNEQFF. Here the CDR3 DNA reads TGTGCCAGCAGCTTATCTGCGCGGGAGATGAACAATGAGCAGTTCTTC.

The rearrangement joins TRBV23-1 to TRBJ2-7; TRBD1 matches at 8 bases. TRBV23-1 belongs to the ORF category, with a function that is uncertain. The CDR3 loop spans 13 amino acids. J gave up 3 bases and V 7 bases, and 5 bases lay outside the gene matches. CDR3 region: CASTGDRRYEQYF. The CDR3 region has the DNA TGCGCCAGCACCGGGGACAGGCGCTACGAGCAGTACTTC.

This rearrangement joins TRBV14 to TRBJ2-3, with TRBD2 matching over 9 bases. Germline CDR1 reads SGHDN; CDR2 reads FVKESK. The V and J ends lost 4 bases and 1 base, in that order; junction bases with no gene match: 0. This CDR3 spans 14 amino acids. The CDR3 DNA is TGTGCCAGCAGCCTAGCGGGAGGCACAGATACGCAGTATTTT. It encodes CASSLAGGTDTQYF.

J is TRBJ1-4 and V is TRBV7-9; D gene ambiguous. CDR1 SEHNR and CDR2 FQNEAQ come from the germline V gene (reference sequence). The V end lost 6 bases, the J end lost 11 bases, and 16 bases lay between the germline ends. This CDR3 region has 13 residues. CDR3 sequence: CASSSAAAEKLFF. The CDR3 DNA follows: TGTGCCAGCAGTAGTGCGGCAGCCGAGAAACTGTTTTTT.

The rearrangement links TRBV7-9 to TRBJ2-5; 10 nucleotides match TRBD2. With 1 base clipped from V and 4 bases from J, the junction kept 3 bases outside the gene matches. This CDR3 region has 15 residues. CDR1 is SEHNR and CDR2 is FQNEAQ in the germline V gene (reference sequence). CDR3 sequence (DNA): TGTGCCAGCAGCTTAGATCTAGCGGGAGTAGAGACCCAGTACTTC. The encoded protein is CASSLDLAGVETQYF.

Remarks on this clone: Mismatch with germline at one junction end may stem from a read error. Other DNA variants within this sample encode the same CDR3. CDR3 sequence reads: CATSREQALRQPQHF. The CDR3 DNA is TGCGCCACCAGCAGAGAACAGGCCCTCAGGCAGCCCCAGCATTTT. This rearrangement joins TRBV15 to TRBJ1-5; the D gene is possibly TRBD1 (5 bases). Germline V lookup: CDR1 LNHNV, CDR2 YYDKDF (reference sequence). This CDR3 is 15 amino acids long. Full variable domain (missing parts from reference TRBV15 and TRBJ1-5): DAMVIQNPRYQVTQFGKPVTLSCSQTLNHNVMYWYQQKSSQAPKLLFHYYDKDFNNEADTPDNFQSRRPNTSFCFLDIRSPGLGDTAMYLCATSREQALRQPQHFGDGTRLSIL.

The chain is built from TRBV4-2 and TRBJ2-7, with TRBD2 as a possible D gene (5 bases). Trimming took off 5 bases at V and 3 bases at J, with 14 bases between the two ends. This CDR3 has 14 residues. CDR1 is LGHNA and CDR2 is YNFKEQ in the germline V gene. The CDR3 protein is CASSAGRGDYEQYF. CDR3 sequence (DNA): TGTGCCAGCAGCGCTGGACGGGGTGACTACGAGCAGTACTTC.

V is TRBV3-1 (or the pseudogene TRBV3-2) and J is TRBJ1-1; D perhaps matches TRBD1 (5 bases). Germline V CDR1 and CDR2: LGHDT, YNNKEL (reference sequence). Trimming left V 1 base short and J 10 bases short, with 10 bases between. There are 12 residues in the CDR3. The CDR3 protein is CASSQARGGAFF. The CDR3 DNA follows: TGTGCCAGCAGCCAAGCGCGGGGCGGAGCTTTCTTT.

This rearrangement joins TRBV20-1 to TRBJ1-1; TRBD1 aligns across 9 bases. Unmatched junction bases numbered 11, after V lost 3 bases and J lost 0 bases. Germline CDR1 reads DFQATT; CDR2 reads SNEGSKA (reference sequence). The CDR3 is made up of 17 amino acids. CDR3 DNA: TGCAGTGCTAGTATTCCCAGAGGACAGGGGTTGAACACTGAAGCTTTCTTT. This encodes CSASIPRGQGLNTEAFF.